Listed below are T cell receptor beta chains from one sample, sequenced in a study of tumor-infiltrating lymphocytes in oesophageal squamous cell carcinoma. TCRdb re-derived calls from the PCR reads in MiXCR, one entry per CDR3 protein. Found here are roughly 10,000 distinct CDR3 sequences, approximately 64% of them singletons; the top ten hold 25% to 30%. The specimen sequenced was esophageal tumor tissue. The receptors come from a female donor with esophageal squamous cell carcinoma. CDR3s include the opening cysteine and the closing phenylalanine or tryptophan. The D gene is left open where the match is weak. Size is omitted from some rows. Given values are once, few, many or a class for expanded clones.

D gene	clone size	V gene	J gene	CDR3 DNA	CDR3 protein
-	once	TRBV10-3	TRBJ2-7	TGTGCCATCATGGACAGCTCCTACGAGCAGTACTTC	CAIMDSSYEQYF
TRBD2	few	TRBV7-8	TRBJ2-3	TGTGCCAGCAGCTCGCCGGGACTAGCGGGGAGGGAGACCCAGTATTTT	CASSSPGLAGRETQYF
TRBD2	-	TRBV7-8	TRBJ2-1	TGTGCCAGCAGCTCCCTAGCGGGAGTAACCAATGAGCAGTTCTTC	CASSSLAGVTNEQFF
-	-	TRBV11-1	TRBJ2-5	TGTGCCAGCAGCGTAGGATTTCAAGAGACCCAGTACTTC	CASSVGFQETQYF
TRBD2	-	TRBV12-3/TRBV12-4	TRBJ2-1	TGTGCCAGCAGTTCCGGGACTAGCGGGGGGGCGAGTGAGCAGTTCTTC	CASSSGTSGGASEQFF
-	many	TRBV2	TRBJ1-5	TGTGCCAGCAGTGCCTCGCACTCGGGTCAGCCCCAGCATTTT	CASSASHSGQPQHF
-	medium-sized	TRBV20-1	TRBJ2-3	TGCAGTGCTAGAGTGGCCAGGGGAAACACAGATACGCAGTATTTT	CSARVARGNTDTQYF
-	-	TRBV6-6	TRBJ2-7	TGTGCCACCGCGAGACAGGTACCCTCCTACGAGCAGTACTTC	CATARQVPSYEQYF
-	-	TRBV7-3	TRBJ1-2	TGTGCCACTCTGACGTGCCCCAGGGGCTACACCTTC	CATLTCPRGYTF
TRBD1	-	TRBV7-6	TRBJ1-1	TGTGCTAGCAGCCCCGGGACAGGATCAACTGAAGCTTTCTTT	CASSPGTGSTEAFF
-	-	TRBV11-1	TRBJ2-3	TGTGCCAGCAGCCTCGGACCAGATACGCAGTATTTT	CASSLGPDTQYF
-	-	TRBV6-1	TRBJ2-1	TGTGCCAGCAGTGAAAAGCAGGTCGACAATGAGCAGTTCTTC	CASSEKQVDNEQFF
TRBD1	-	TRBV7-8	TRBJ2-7	TGTGCCAGCAGCTCTCGACAGGGTCCCTCCTACGAGCAGTACTTC	CASSSRQGPSYEQYF
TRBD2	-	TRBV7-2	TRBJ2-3	TGTGCCAGCAGCCTAGCGGGAGGGTTCCCCACAGATACGCAGTATTTT	CASSLAGGFPTDTQYF
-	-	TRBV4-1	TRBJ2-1	TGCGCCAGCAGCCAAGAATTGAAACCCTACGAGCAGTTCTTC	CASSQELKPYEQFF
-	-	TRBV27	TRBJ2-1	TGTGCCAGCAGTTTATCAGGAGGCTCTAAGTACAATGAGCAGTTCTTC	CASSLSGGSKYNEQFF
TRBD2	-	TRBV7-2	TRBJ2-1	TGTGCCAGCAGCTTTATGACTAGCGGGATTAATGAGCAGTTCTTC	CASSFMTSGINEQFF
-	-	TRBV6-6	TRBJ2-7	TGTGCCAGCAGTTCCGAGTTATACGAGCAGTACTTC	CASSSELYEQYF
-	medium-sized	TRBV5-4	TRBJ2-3	TGTGCCAGCAGCTTCAACAGGGCGACAGATACGCAGTATTTT	CASSFNRATDTQYF
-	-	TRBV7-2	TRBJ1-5	TGTGCCAGCAGCTTAAAGGAGAATCAGCCCCAGCATTTT	CASSLKENQPQHF
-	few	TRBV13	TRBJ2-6	TGTGCCAGCACCCCGAGGGAAGGTGCGAGCTCTGGGGCCAACGTCCTGACTTTC	CASTPREGASSGANVLTF
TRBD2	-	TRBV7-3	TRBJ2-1	TGTGCCAGCAGCCTACCACCGACTAGCGGCGGGGTTGAGCAGTTCTTC	CASSLPPTSGGVEQFF
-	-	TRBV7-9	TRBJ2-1	TGTGCCAGCAGCTTAGCGCTGTCCAATGAGCAGTTCTTC	CASSLALSNEQFF
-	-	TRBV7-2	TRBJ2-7	TGTGCCAGCAGCCCATCCGGGACGGGCAATGAGCAGTACTTC	CASSPSGTGNEQYF
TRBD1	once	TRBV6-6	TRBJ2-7	TGTGCCAGCAGATACCGGGACAGTACCTACGAGCAGTACTTC	CASRYRDSTYEQYF
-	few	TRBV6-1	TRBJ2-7	TGTGCCAGCAGCCCCACCAGGTCGGGGCTTAACAACTACGAGCAGTACTTC	CASSPTRSGLNNYEQYF
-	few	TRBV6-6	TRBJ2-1	TGTGCCAGCAGTTACTCCTTGGGGGGGGCCCTCAATGAGCAGTTCTTC	CASSYSLGGALNEQFF
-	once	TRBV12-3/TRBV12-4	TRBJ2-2	TGTGCCAGCAGTTTATTTGGGGAAACCGGGGAGCTGTTTTTT	CASSLFGETGELFF
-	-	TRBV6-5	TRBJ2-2	TGTGCCAGCAGTTACTCGGTCGGGAGCACGGGTGGGGAGCTGTTTTTT	CASSYSVGSTGGELFF
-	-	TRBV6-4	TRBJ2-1	TGTGCCAGCCGCTTGGAACACGGAGGGACCTACAATGAGCAGTTCTTC	CASRLEHGGTYNEQFF
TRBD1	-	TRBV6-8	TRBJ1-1	TGTGCCAGCAGATCTTCCCGGGACAGGGAGATGATGAACACTGAAGCTTTCTTT	CASRSSRDREMMNTEAFF
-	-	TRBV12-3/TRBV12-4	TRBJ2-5	TGTGCCAGCAGTTTACAGGAGGAGACCCAGTACTTC	CASSLQEETQYF
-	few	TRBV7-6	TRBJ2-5	TGTGCCAGCAGCTTCCAGGGCCAAGAGACCCAGTACTTC	CASSFQGQETQYF
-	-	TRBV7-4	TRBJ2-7	TGTGCCAGCAGCCGGGACGGGGCCCACTCTTACGAGCAGTACTTC	CASSRDGAHSYEQYF
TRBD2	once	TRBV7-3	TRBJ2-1	TGTGCCAGCAGCCCCAGCGGGAGCAATGAGCAGTTCTTC	CASSPSGSNEQFF
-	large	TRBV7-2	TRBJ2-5	TGTGCCAGCAGCTTCTCGGCCGGGAGTCAAGAGACCCAGTACTTC	CASSFSAGSQETQYF
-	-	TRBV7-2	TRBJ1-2	TGTGCCAGCAGCCCAACCTGGGGGGGAGGCTACACCTTC	CASSPTWGGGYTF
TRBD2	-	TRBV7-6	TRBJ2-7	TGTGCCAGCAGCTTAAAAAGCGGGAGCGAGCAGTACTTC	CASSLKSGSEQYF
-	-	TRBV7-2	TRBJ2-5	TGTGCCAGCAGCTTAGCTGGGCCGGAGACCCAGTACTTC	CASSLAGPETQYF
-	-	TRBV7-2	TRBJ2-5	TGTGCCAGCAGCTCGGTGCGGTCAGGGACCCAGTACTTC	CASSSVRSGTQYF
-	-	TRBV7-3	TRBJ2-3	TGTGCCAGCACTACCCGGTGGGCCAGGGTAGCAGATACGCAGTATTTT	CASTTRWARVADTQYF
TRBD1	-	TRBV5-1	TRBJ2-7	TGCGCCAGCAGCGTGGAGGATCGGAGAGGGACAGAACAGTTGTCCGAGCAGTACTTC	CASSVEDRRGTEQLSEQYF
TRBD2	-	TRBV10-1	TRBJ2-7	TGCGCCAGCAGTGAGACTAGCGGGGGAATTTACGAGCAGTACTTC	CASSETSGGIYEQYF
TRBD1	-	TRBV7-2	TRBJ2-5	TGTGCCAGCAGCTGGGACAGGGAGACCCAGTACTTC	CASSWDRETQYF
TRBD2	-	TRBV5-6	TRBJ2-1	TGTGCCAGCAGCTTGGGGCTAGCGGGAGTCCCGGGCAATGAGCAGTTCTTC	CASSLGLAGVPGNEQFF
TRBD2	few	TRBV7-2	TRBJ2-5	TGTGCCAGCAGCTTAGCGCTATCTAGCGGGAGTAGGGAGACCCAGTACTTC	CASSLALSSGSRETQYF
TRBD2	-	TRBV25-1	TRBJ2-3	TGTGCCAGCAGTGAATATGGGCGGGAGGCAGATACGCAGTATTTT	CASSEYGREADTQYF
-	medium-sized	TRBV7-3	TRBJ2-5	TGTGCCAGCAGCTTCACTGGGGGAGAGACCCAGTACTTC	CASSFTGGETQYF
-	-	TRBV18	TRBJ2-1	TGTGCCAGTCACCGGGACTTAGCACACAATGAGCAGTTCTTC	CASHRDLAHNEQFF
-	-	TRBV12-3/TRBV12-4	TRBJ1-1	TGTGCCAGCAGTATCGTACAGGGAGAATGGGTTGAAGCTTTCTTT	CASSIVQGEWVEAFF
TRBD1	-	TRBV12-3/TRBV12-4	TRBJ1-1	TGTGCCAGCAGTAGGGGACAGCCGAATTTAGAAGCTTTCTTT	CASSRGQPNLEAFF
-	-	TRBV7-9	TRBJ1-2	TGTGCCAGCAGTTCATACCGGGACACGGGCTATGGCTACACCTTC	CASSSYRDTGYGYTF
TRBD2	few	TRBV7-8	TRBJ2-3	TGTGCCAGCAGCTGGGGGACTAGCGGGATTGCAGATACGCAGTATTTT	CASSWGTSGIADTQYF
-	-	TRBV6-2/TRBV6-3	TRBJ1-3	TGTGCCAGCAGTTCCCGACAGATCTCTGGAAACACCATATATTTT	CASSSRQISGNTIYF
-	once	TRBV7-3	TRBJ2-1	TGTGCCAGCAGCTTATATTCGGGAGAAGGGAATGAGCAGTTCTTC	CASSLYSGEGNEQFF
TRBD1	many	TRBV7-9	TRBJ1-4	TGTGCCAGCAGCTTTGGACAGGGAGGGGAAAAACTGTTTTTT	CASSFGQGGEKLFF
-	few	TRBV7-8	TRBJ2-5	TGTGCCAGCAGCTTAGTTCTGGGGGAAGAGACCCAGTACTTC	CASSLVLGEETQYF
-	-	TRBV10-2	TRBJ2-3	TGCGCCAGCAGTTTTACGGGAGCAGCAGATACGCAGTATTTT	CASSFTGAADTQYF
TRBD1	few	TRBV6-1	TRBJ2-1	TGTGCCAGCACGACAGGGCACAATGAGCAGTTCTTC	CASTTGHNEQFF
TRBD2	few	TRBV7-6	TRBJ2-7	TGTGCCAGCAGCTCACTAGCGGGGAACTACGAGCAGTACTTC	CASSSLAGNYEQYF